One sample yielded the 20 T cell receptor beta chains listed below, sequenced in a study of response to subunit inactivated influenza vaccine. Using its own MiXCR run on the RT-PCR reads, TCRdb lists one record per CDR3 protein. This sample has fewer than 800,000 distinct CDR3 sequences, with around a sixth found just once. The sample consisted of PBMCs from blood, taken less than 13 days after vaccination. These receptors came from a man between 50 and 59 years old who received an inactivated influenza vaccine.

The J gene is TRBJ2-1, the V gene TRBV12-3 or TRBV12-4, with 10 positions matching TRBD2. V lost 6 bases, J lost 2 bases, and 4 bases stayed unmatched. CDR3 length equals 15 residues. The CDR3 DNA reads TGTGCCAGCAGACTAGCGGGGCCCCCCTACAATGAGCAGTTCTTC. Encoded protein: CASRLAGPPYNEQFF.

This clonotype was seen a few times. This sequence joins TRBV14 and TRBJ2-1, with TRBD1 matching 7 bases. V lost 2 bases to trimming and J lost 0 bases; unmatched junction nucleotides: 13. The CDR3 is made up of 19 amino acids. Germline CDR1 is SGHDN and CDR2 is FVKESK. CDR3 protein: CASSQKGPPGQRSYNEQFF. CDR3 bases: TGTGCCAGCAGCCAAAAAGGCCCCCCGGGACAGCGCTCCTACAATGAGCAGTTCTTC.

This clonotype occurred many times. The chain combines TRBV19 with TRBJ1-5, with D possibly matching TRBD1 (6 bases). Germline V gives CDR1 LNHDA, CDR2 SQIVND (reference sequence). The CDR3 contains 16 residues. V was pared by 10 bases and J by 0 bases, with 19 bases between. CDR3 protein: CATRPLGQTSNQPQHF. The CDR3 nucleotides are TGTGCCACCCGACCCCTCGGACAGACTAGCAATCAGCCCCAGCATTTT.

There are many counts of this clonotype. V and J are TRBV5-1 and TRBJ2-1; the D gene is possibly TRBD1 (6 bases). Germline-derived CDR1 and CDR2 are SGHRS and YFSETQ. The CDR3 covers 14 residues. V was pared by 5 bases and J by 0 bases, with 9 bases between. CDR3: CASSDRNSYNEQFF. As DNA, the CDR3 is TGCGCCAGCAGTGACAGGAACTCCTACAATGAGCAGTTCTTC.

This clonotype was observed a handful of times. The gene calls are TRBV28 and TRBJ2-5, with a possible D match to TRBD1 (5 bases). This CDR3 is built from 13 residues. The ends were cut back, 5 bases at V and 1 base at J, with 8 bases in the middle. Per germline, CDR1 MDHEN and CDR2 SYDVKM. The CDR3 bases are TGTGCCAGCAGTATACAGGTCCAAGAGACCCAGTACTTC. Translation gives CASSIQVQETQYF.

This clonotype was counted only a few times. The rearrangement uses TRBV4-1 and TRBJ1-6; maybe TRBD1 (5 bases). CDR3 length: 15 amino acids. V was clipped by 0 bases and J by 6 bases, with 9 bases between them. Germline-derived CDR1 and CDR2 are MGHRA and YSYEKL. The CDR3 region has the DNA TGCGCCAGCAGCCAAGATGAACAGGCTAATTCACCCCTCCACTTT. Amino acids: CASSQDEQANSPLHF.

A few counts support this clonotype. The DNA of the CDR3 is TGTGCCAGCAGTTTATCGGCCAGCGGGAGTACCTATGAGCAGTTCTTC. Its translation is CASSLSASGSTYEQFF. V usage is TRBV27 and J usage is TRBJ2-1; 8 nucleotides match TRBD2. The length of the CDR3 is 16 residues. Germline V lookup: CDR1 MNHEY, CDR2 SMNVEV (reference sequence). J lost 8 bases, V lost 0 bases, and 9 bases had no gene match.

This clonotype was seen ten or more times. The chain recombines TRBV7-6 with TRBJ2-3; TRBD2 agrees at 7 bases. V dropped 0 bases and J dropped 0; count of bases not matched to a gene: 3. The CDR3 covers 16 residues. Germline V gene data show CDR1 as SGHVS and CDR2 as FNYEAQ. CDR3 sequence reads: CASSLAAGASTDTQYF. CDR3 in DNA: TGTGCCAGCAGCTTAGCGGCGGGAGCTAGCACAGATACGCAGTATTTT.

This clonotype has at least ten counts. The rearrangement joins TRBV6-1 to TRBJ1-2; the D gene is possibly TRBD1 (5 bases). Germline values: CDR1 MNHNS, CDR2 SASEGT. The CDR3 totals 15 residues. V shed 7 bases and J shed 8 bases, with 23 bases lying between them. CDR3 residues: CASTETRPQGRGYTF. Written as DNA, the CDR3 is TGTGCCAGCACCGAGACCCGACCTCAGGGAAGGGGCTACACCTTC.

In its sample, this clonotype was seen a few times. J is TRBJ2-3 and V is TRBV7-9; 8 positions agree with TRBD2. The CDR3 runs 15 residues. V lost 2 bases and J lost 1; bases outside the gene matches: 2. Looked up from germline, CDR1 is SEHNR and CDR2 is FQNEAQ (reference sequence). The CDR3: CASSLKTSGTDTQYF. CDR3 in DNA: TGTGCCAGCAGCTTAAAGACTAGCGGCACAGATACGCAGTATTTT.

There are a few counts of this clonotype. This chain connects TRBV4-3 to TRBJ2-3, with 7 bases fitting TRBD2. The CDR3 covers 16 residues. Germline values: CDR1 LGHNA, CDR2 YSLEER. The ends lost 0 bases at V and 4 bases at J; junction bases unmatched: 7. The CDR3 region has the DNA TGCGCCAGCAGCCAAGATGGGGCGGGAGAGCCAGATACGCAGTATTTT. Residues: CASSQDGAGEPDTQYF.

The CDR3 DNA follows: TGTGCCAGCAGCCAGGCGTCCGGGGAGCTGTTTTTT. Translation gives CASSQASGELFF. The V gene is TRBV16, the J gene TRBJ2-2; D gene unclear. The CDR3 loop spans 12 amino acids. Trimming removed 3 bases from V and 6 bases from J, with 5 bases in between. CDR1 KGHSY and CDR2 FQNENV come from the germline V gene.

The gene calls are TRBV4-3 and TRBJ1-5; possible D gene TRBD1, 6 bases. This CDR3 has 15 amino acids. Germline values: CDR1 LGHNA, CDR2 YSLEER. Trimming took off 0 bases at V and 5 bases at J, with 11 bases between the two ends. The CDR3 reads CASSQDWGGHQPQHF. DNA for the CDR3: TGCGCCAGCAGCCAAGACTGGGGGGGCCATCAGCCCCAGCATTTT.

This chain uses TRBV21-1 with TRBJ2-1; the D call in the table, TRBD2, was not verified against the DNA. TRBV21-1 is classified as a pseudogene. This CDR3 spans 18 amino acids. The chain's CDR3 is CASSRLGSGRKFYNEQFF. In nucleotides, the CDR3 is TGTGCCAGCAGCAGACTTGGTAGCGGGAGGAAGTTCTACAATGAGCAGTTCTTC.

This clonotype was seen many times. The chain employs TRBV5-1 and TRBJ2-7; no clear D gene. Germline-derived CDR1 and CDR2 are SGHRS and YFSETQ. The CDR3 is 14 amino acids. Trimming stripped 0 bases from V and 6 bases from J, with 13 bases between. The DNA of the CDR3 is TGCGCCAGCAGCTTGGCGCGTTACCCGCTCGAGCAGTACTTC. Its protein is CASSLARYPLEQYF.

The chain joins TRBV5-1 to TRBJ1-6, with D unresolved. In germline, CDR1 is SGHRS, CDR2 YFSETQ. V lost 0 bases, J lost 7 bases, and 11 bases lay in between. The CDR3 covers 15 residues. CDR3 protein: CASSLGRGSNSPLHF. The CDR3 DNA is TGCGCCAGCAGCTTGGGGAGAGGGTCAAATTCACCCCTCCACTTT.

The chain uses TRBV6-2 or TRBV6-3 and TRBJ2-4; D is perhaps TRBD2 (6 bases). The CDR3 has 16 amino acids. The ends were cut back, 1 base at V and 3 bases at J, with 13 bases in the middle. Germline loops: CDR1 MNHEY, CDR2 SVGEGT. The DNA for the CDR3 is TGTGCCAGCAGTTACTTAATGGGGGGAATCAAAAACATTCAGTACTTC. It specifies CASSYLMGGIKNIQYF.

This chain links TRBV20-1 with TRBJ2-7; tentatively, D is TRBD2 (6 bases). V lost 5 bases and J 3 bases, leaving 14 bases between the germline ends. This CDR3 region has 13 residues. Germline V gene sequence: CDR1 DFQATT, CDR2 SNEGSKA (reference sequence). The chain's CDR3 is CSAPDWEDYEQYF. The CDR3 region has the DNA TGCAGTGCTCCGGACTGGGAGGACTACGAGCAGTACTTC.

In this sample, this clonotype turned up many times. The chain uses TRBV12-3 or TRBV12-4 and TRBJ1-5, with no clear D. The germline V and J ends were trimmed by 3 bases and 0 bases, with 9 bases remaining between them. The CDR3 runs to 15 residues. The CDR3 region is CASSFALYSNQPQHF. The CDR3 DNA sequence: TGTGCCAGCAGTTTCGCCCTTTATAGCAATCAGCCCCAGCATTTT.

This clonotype was observed a handful of times. This rearrangement joins TRBV6-6 to TRBJ2-7; the D gene is possibly TRBD2 (6 bases). CDR3 length: 12 amino acids. Trimming stripped 4 bases from V and 7 bases from J, with 11 bases between. The germline V gene encodes CDR1 MNHNY and CDR2 SVGAGI (reference sequence). CDR3 nucleotide sequence: TGTGCCAGCAGTTTTTTGGGAGGTGAGCAGTACTTC. Protein sequence: CASSFLGGEQYF.